The 17 T cell receptor beta chains in this list originate from one sample, sequenced in a study of identical twins. From the 5' RACE reads, TCRdb called clonotypes with MiXCR, one entry per CDR3 protein. Of about 340,000 distinct CDR3 sequences listed, roughly an eighth are singletons. The same sample was also studied in work on yellow fever vaccine responses in identical twins.

Sample: CD8+ T cells sorted from blood. These receptors originate from a woman under 30 in good health.

This clonotype was seen ten or more times. This sequence joins TRBV12-3 or TRBV12-4 and TRBJ2-7; D possibly matches TRBD1 or TRBD2 (6 bases each). Trimming cost V 6 bases and J 7 bases, with 13 bases left between them. The CDR3 is made up of 12 amino acids. CDR3 sequence: CASSPGAGEQYF. The DNA of the CDR3 is TGTGCCAGCAGCCCGGGGGCGGGAGAGCAGTACTTC.

CDR3 residues: CSGGDREDTGELFF. CDR3 coding DNA: TGCAGTGGGGGGGACAGGGAGGACACCGGGGAGCTGTTTTTT. J is TRBJ2-2 and V is TRBV20-1; 9 nucleotides align to TRBD1. With V trimmed by 7 bases and J by 3 bases, 6 bases remained unmatched. The germline V gene has CDR1 DFQATT and CDR2 SNEGSKA (reference sequence). The CDR3 contains 14 residues.

This clonotype was counted at least ten times. V gene TRBV10-3 combines with J gene TRBJ1-1; unclear D gene. Germline V gives CDR1 ENHRY, CDR2 SYGVKD. There are 14 residues in the CDR3. The V and J ends lost 0 bases and 1 base respectively, with 6 bases between them. The CDR3 is CAISESTSNTEAFF. CDR3 nucleotide sequence: TGTGCCATCAGTGAGTCAACTTCGAACACTGAAGCTTTCTTT.

V and J are TRBV25-1 and TRBJ2-1, with 15 bases fitting TRBD2. The CDR3 has 13 amino acids. Germline assignment: CDR1 MGHDK and CDR2 SYGVNS. V dropped 4 bases and J dropped 15; count of bases not matched to a gene: 4. The CDR3 DNA sequence: TGTGCCAGCAGTGCCGGACTAGCGGGGGGGCTGTTCTTC. Amino acid sequence: CASSAGLAGGLFF.

This clonotype was seen more than once but under ten times. This chain joins TRBV10-1 and TRBJ2-1, with a weak D call TRBD2 (6 bases). The length of the CDR3 is 16 residues. The germline CDR1 and CDR2 sequences are WNHNN and SYGVQD (reference sequence). V shed 6 bases and J shed 5 bases, with 20 bases lying between them. The CDR3 loop is CASSPGAGIFNNEQFF. The CDR3 DNA follows: TGCGCCAGCAGCCCGGGAGCAGGCATCTTTAACAATGAGCAGTTCTTC.

This clonotype has just a few counts. The gene calls are TRBV9 and TRBJ2-5; TRBD1 might be the D (5 bases). Germline V gene lookup returns CDR1 SGDLS and CDR2 YYNGEE. CDR3 size: 14 residues. Trimming took off 1 base at V and 1 base at J, with 8 bases between the two ends. CDR3 DNA sequence: TGTGCCAGCAGCGTAAAGGGGTTCCAAGAGACCCAGTACTTC. It encodes CASSVKGFQETQYF. Drawing the rest from reference TRBV9 and TRBJ2-5, the complete variable domain is DSGVTQTPKHLITATGQRVTLRCSPRSGDLSVYWYQQSLDQGLQFLIQYYNGEERAKGNILERFSAQQFPDLHSELNLSSLELGDSALYFCASSVKGFQETQYFGPGTRLLVL.

This clonotype has only a few counts. At one end, the junction sequence differs from germline, possibly due to a read error. The CDR3 DNA reads TGCAGTGCTGGAGAGCCTAGCGGGAGGCCACTGCAGTACTTC. This gives the protein CSAGEPSGRPLQYF. The genes are TRBV20-1 and TRBJ2-7, with 11 bases matching TRBD2. This CDR3 is built from 14 residues. Germline V CDR1 and CDR2: DFQATT, SNEGSKA (reference sequence).

This clonotype came up many times. The V call is TRBV20-1, the J call TRBJ2-5, with a tentative D call TRBD2 (5 bases). This CDR3 has 12 residues. From germline, CDR1 is DFQATT and CDR2 SNEGSKA (reference sequence). V lost 6 bases and J lost 4, with 12 bases in between. The CDR3 spells CSASRGSETQYF. In nucleotides, the CDR3 is TGCAGTGCCTCTAGAGGGTCAGAGACCCAGTACTTC.

This clonotype was counted between two and nine times. J is TRBJ2-7 and V is TRBV4-1; 8 bases map to TRBD2. The germline V gene encodes CDR1 MGHRA and CDR2 YSYEKL. This CDR3 is 17 amino acids long. Unmatched junction bases numbered 12, after V lost 3 bases and J lost 2 bases. Written as DNA, the CDR3 is TGCGCCAGCAGCCAGACCACTAGCGGAGTCCCACCCTACGAGCAGTACTTC. Protein sequence: CASSQTTSGVPPYEQYF.

This clonotype was observed a few times. The chain has TRBV4-1 and TRBJ2-2; tentatively, D is TRBD1 (6 bases). Trimming stripped 4 bases from V and 4 bases from J, with 13 bases between. The CDR3 contains 15 residues. Germline CDR1 MGHRA, CDR2 YSYEKL. CDR3 sequence (DNA): TGCGCCAGCAGCCCCGGGACACCGGGCACCGGGGAGCTGTTTTTT. Translation: CASSPGTPGTGELFF.

This clonotype was seen more than once but under ten times. The chain couples TRBV9 to TRBJ1-1; D is undetermined. Looked up from germline, CDR1 is SGDLS and CDR2 is YYNGEE. Trimming stripped 0 bases from V and 3 bases from J, with 12 bases between. The CDR3 is made up of 15 amino acids. The CDR3 is CASSVGVQSHTEAFF. The CDR3 coding sequence is TGTGCCAGCAGCGTAGGGGTGCAGAGTCACACTGAAGCTTTCTTT. The full variable domain, its missing parts supplied by reference TRBV9 and TRBJ1-1, is DSGVTQTPKHLITATGQRVTLRCSPRSGDLSVYWYQQSLDQGLQFLIQYYNGEERAKGNILERFSAQQFPDLHSELNLSSLELGDSALYFCASSVGVQSHTEAFFGQGTRLTVV.

The chain recombines TRBV6-1 with TRBJ2-7; 10 bases align to TRBD1. V lost 7 bases, J lost 2 bases, and 5 bases stayed unmatched. The CDR3 runs 14 residues. Germline V lookup: CDR1 MNHNS, CDR2 SASEGT. DNA of the CDR3: TGTGCCAGCATCTCCGGGACAGGGGCCTACGAGCAGTACTTC. It encodes CASISGTGAYEQYF.

This clonotype was counted ten times or more. V usage is TRBV12-3 or TRBV12-4 and J usage is TRBJ1-2, with TRBD1 matching over 10 bases. CDR3 length equals 16 residues. With 5 bases clipped from V and 6 bases from J, the junction kept 12 bases outside the gene matches. The CDR3 is CASSPDRGRRYDGYTF. The CDR3 coding sequence is TGTGCCAGCAGTCCCGACAGGGGGCGAAGATACGATGGCTACACCTTC.

This clonotype was seen a handful of times. The rearrangement links TRBV12-3 or TRBV12-4 to TRBJ2-5; TRBD2 is a possible D gene (5 bases). Trimming took off 3 bases at V and 4 bases at J, with 12 bases between the two ends. This CDR3 has 14 residues. The CDR3 DNA reads TGTGCCAGCAGTTTCGAGGGTAGCACAGAGACCCAGTACTTC. It translates to CASSFEGSTETQYF.

The chain couples TRBV4-1 to TRBJ2-4; D possibly corresponds to TRBD1 (6 bases). Germline CDR1 is MGHRA and CDR2 is YSYEKL. V was trimmed by 0 bases and J by 8 bases, leaving 23 bases between them. The CDR3 runs to 18 residues. DNA for the CDR3: TGCGCCAGCAGCCAAGATTCCACGACTTATGGCAGGGGATACATTCAGTACTTC. This sequence encodes CASSQDSTTYGRGYIQYF.

This clonotype was detected only a few times. The CDR3 protein is CASSLETENTEAFF. As DNA, the CDR3 is TGTGCCAGCAGCCTAGAGACAGAGAACACTGAAGCTTTCTTT. The gene calls are TRBV4-2 and TRBJ1-1; TRBD1 might be the D (5 bases). V was shortened by 4 bases and J by 1 base, with 10 bases between the two germline ends. Germline V CDR1 and CDR2: LGHNA, YNFKEQ. This CDR3 is 14 amino acids long.

This clonotype came up a few times. The rearrangement links TRBV9 to TRBJ2-3; 11 bases agree with TRBD2. The CDR3 extends over 15 amino acids. The V segment lost 4 bases and the J segment 6 bases; nucleotides outside the gene matches: 7. Germline lookup yields CDR1 SGDLS and CDR2 YYNGEE. In DNA, the CDR3 is TGTGCCAGCAGCCTTAAAGTAGCGGGAGGGGATACGCAGTATTTT. This codes for CASSLKVAGGDTQYF.